This record concerns one TCR beta chain sequence. This record comes from a study of T cell responses to AZD1222 COVID-19 vaccine. Trimming took off 3 bases at V and 6 bases at J, with 11 bases between the two ends. CDR3 length: 13 residues. Assay: immunoSEQ multiplex PCR; the TCRdb copy retains only in-frame clones and omits some. The sample shows 80,000 or so clones, roughly 82% of them seen only once. The sample here was peripheral blood, taken on day 0 of AZD1222 vaccination. The chain links TRBV12-3 or TRBV12-4 to TRBJ1-1; D is uncertain. This receptor was taken from an adult in good health. The CDR3 DNA reads as TGTGCCAGCAGTTTTGCTCCGAGGGCTGAAGCTTTCTTT. It codes for CASSFAPRAEAFF.